These 27 T cell receptor beta chains were all obtained from the same sample, sequenced in a study of CD8+ T cells in alopecia areata. Extraction and reverse transcription of RNA yielded cDNA as the sequencing template. Some clones are missing from TCRdb's copy, which holds only in-frame ones; the method was immunoSEQ multiplex PCR. This sample has hundreds of thousands of clones, with under 70% found just once. The sample consisted of CD4+ T cells sorted from blood, taken at week 0. The receptors were sampled from a human donor with alopecia areata.

Of note for this clone: The sample carries other DNA sequences with the same CDR3. The chain joins TRBV29-1 to TRBJ1-1; TRBD1 agrees at 9 bases. Germline CDR1 reads SQVTM; CDR2 reads ANQGSEA. The junction had 3 bases not matched to a gene; V was cut back by 0 bases and J by 4 bases. The CDR3 is 14 amino acids. The CDR3 here is CSVEEQGAITEAFF. In DNA form, the CDR3 reads TGCAGCGTTGAAGAACAGGGGGCGATCACTGAAGCTTTCTTT.

The chain carries TRBV2 and TRBJ1-2; 7 nucleotides align to TRBD1. The junction had 1 base not matched to a gene; V was cut back by 2 bases and J by 4 bases. This CDR3 has 13 residues. Germline V gene data show CDR1 as SNHLY and CDR2 as FYNNEI. The CDR3 DNA is TGTGCCAGCAGTGAAAGGACAGGCTATGGCTACACCTTC. It yields the protein CASSERTGYGYTF.

The V and J genes are TRBV29-1 and TRBJ2-1; no definite D call. The CDR3 consists of 11 residues. The V gene's germline CDR1 is SQVTM and CDR2 ANQGSEA. V lost 5 bases to trimming and J lost 13 bases, with 15 bases between them. The CDR3 sequence: CSVYFELYQFF. CDR3 DNA sequence: TGCAGCGTTTACTTTGAGTTGTACCAGTTCTTC.

This clone showed up just a few times. The V gene is TRBV15, the J gene TRBJ1-2, with no clear D. V was cut by 3 bases and J by 5 bases, with 7 bases left in between. The CDR3 is 12 residues long. Per germline, CDR1 LNHNV and CDR2 YYDKDF (reference sequence). The CDR3 nucleotides read TGTGCCACCAGCAGGGACCGGTATGGCTACACCTTC. Protein: CATSRDRYGYTF.

CDR3 DNA: TGTGCCAGCAGCCCGTCCCGGCGCGAGCAGTACTTC. Encoded protein: CASSPSRREQYF. This chain connects TRBV11-2 to TRBJ2-7; D is unresolved. CDR3 length: 12 amino acids. CDR1 is SGHAT and CDR2 is FQNNGV in the germline V gene. With 5 bases removed from V and 6 bases from J, the gap between germline ends came to 11 bases.

The CDR3 DNA follows: TGTGCCTGGAAAGATCAGGGGACCCAGTACGAGCAGTACTTC. It encodes CAWKDQGTQYEQYF. This rearrangement joins TRBV30 to TRBJ2-7; maybe TRBD1 (6 bases). The V end was cut by 4 bases, the J end by 4 bases, with 17 bases between. Germline CDR1 and CDR2: GTSNPN and SVGIG (reference sequence). CDR3 length equals 14 residues. The full variable domain, in which reference TRBV30 and TRBJ2-7 provide the parts outside the CDR3, is SQTIHQWPATLVQPVGSPLSLECTVEGTSNPNLYWYRQAAGRGLQLLFYSVGIGQISSEVPQNLSASRPQDRQFILSSKKLLLSDSGFYLCAWKDQGTQYEQYFGPGTRLTVT.

Turning to this clone: This sample includes further DNA sequences coding for the same CDR3. CDR3 amino acids: CASSLDGGNSPLHF. The DNA for the CDR3 is TGTGCCAGCAGCTTGGATGGGGGGAATTCACCCCTCCACTTT. The V gene is TRBV5-4, the J gene TRBJ1-6, with D possibly matching TRBD1 (5 bases). Between the trimmed V and J ends, which lost 0 bases and 7 bases, there was a span of 8 bases. Germline V lookup: CDR1 SGHNT, CDR2 YYREEE (reference sequence). The CDR3 runs to 14 residues.

The chain recombines TRBV30 with TRBJ1-1, with TRBD1 matching over 8 bases. J gave up 7 bases and V 3 bases, and 4 bases lay outside the gene matches. Germline-derived CDR1 and CDR2 are GTSNPN and SVGIG (reference sequence). There are 12 residues in the CDR3. CDR3 sequence reads: CAWRAGGFEAFF. CDR3 bases: TGTGCCTGGAGGGCAGGGGGCTTTGAAGCTTTCTTT.

V gene TRBV9 combines with J gene TRBJ1-1, with D unclear. Trimming left V 4 bases short and J 3 bases short, with 10 bases between. The CDR3 spans 13 residues. Looked up from germline, CDR1 is SGDLS and CDR2 is YYNGEE. The CDR3 loop is CASSPRLDTEAFF. The CDR3 DNA reads TGTGCCAGCAGCCCGAGGTTGGACACTGAAGCTTTCTTT.

The chain uses TRBV6-1 and TRBJ1-6; TRBD1 is a possible D gene (6 bases). Germline V lookup: CDR1 MNHNS, CDR2 SASEGT. The CDR3 consists of 13 residues. V lost 4 bases, J lost 8 bases, and 9 bases lay in between. CDR3 sequence: CASSGQVDSPLHF. DNA of the CDR3: TGTGCCAGCAGTGGACAGGTAGATTCACCCCTCCACTTT.

The DNA for the CDR3 is TGCAGCGTTGCTCAGACAGGGGGAGGATTAGGAGAGACCCAGTACTTC. Residues: CSVAQTGGGLGETQYF. This chain joins TRBV29-1 and TRBJ2-5; 9 positions match TRBD1. From germline, CDR1 is SQVTM and CDR2 ANQGSEA. The length of the CDR3 is 16 residues. The V and J ends lost 4 bases and 4 bases, in that order; junction bases with no gene match: 13.

This clone has just a few counts. The V and J genes are TRBV5-1 and TRBJ2-1, with a tentative D call TRBD2 (6 bases). Germline-derived CDR1 and CDR2 are SGHRS and YFSETQ. This CDR3 is built from 13 residues. Trimming removed 4 bases from V and 5 bases from J, with 10 bases in between. The CDR3 bases are TGCGCCAGCAGCGGAGGGAATCACAATGAGCAGTTCTTC. As protein: CASSGGNHNEQFF. The variable domain in full, with the rest retrieved from reference TRBV5-1 and TRBJ2-1, is KAGVTQTPRYLIKTRGQQVTLSCSPISGHRSVSWYQQTPGQGLQFLFEYFSETQRNKGNFPGRFSGRQFSNSRSEMNVSTLELGDSALYLCASSGGNHNEQFFGPGTRLTVL.

This chain uses TRBV30 with TRBJ2-1, with 7 bases that match TRBD1. The CDR3 is made up of 14 amino acids. V dropped 4 bases and J dropped 8; count of bases not matched to a gene: 11. From germline, CDR1 is GTSNPN and CDR2 SVGIG (reference sequence). CDR3 amino acids: CAWNRDSHRDEQFF. The CDR3 nucleotides are TGTGCCTGGAACCGGGACAGCCATAGGGATGAGCAGTTCTTC.

The V and J genes are TRBV30 and TRBJ1-6; D remains unclear. V was trimmed by 0 bases and J by 0 bases, leaving 6 bases between them. CDR3 length equals 15 residues. Per germline, CDR1 GTSNPN and CDR2 SVGIG (reference sequence). CDR3 residues: CAWSVLGSYNSPLHF. In nucleotides, the CDR3 is TGTGCCTGGAGTGTATTGGGCTCCTATAATTCACCCCTCCACTTT.

The chain couples TRBV14 to TRBJ1-2; D gene unclear. Deletions cut 3 bases from V and 6 bases from J, with 17 bases between. This CDR3 has 15 residues. Germline CDR1 and CDR2: SGHDN and FVKESK. The CDR3 DNA is TGTGCCAGCAGCCACGTCGCGGCTAGTAATAATGGCTACACCTTC. It specifies CASSHVAASNNGYTF. The whole variable domain, remainder taken from reference TRBV14 and TRBJ1-2, is EAGVTQFPSHSVIEKGQTVTLRCDPISGHDNLYWYRRVMGKEIKFLLHFVKESKQDESGMPNNRFLAERTGGTYSTLKVQPAELEDSGVYFCASSHVAASNNGYTFGSGTRLTVV.

The gene calls are TRBV7-9 and TRBJ2-1; D uncertain. There are 13 residues in the CDR3. Germline CDR1 is SEHNR and CDR2 is FQNEAQ (reference sequence). V was trimmed by 3 bases and J by 4 bases, leaving 7 bases between them. As DNA, the CDR3 is TGTGCCAGCAGCTTTGTACAATACAATGAGCAGTTCTTC. Encoded protein: CASSFVQYNEQFF.

The rearrangement uses TRBV29-1 and TRBJ2-1, with 11 bases that match TRBD1. The V gene end was trimmed by 4 bases and the J gene end by 7 bases; junction bases not matched to a gene: 3. This CDR3 has 13 amino acids. Germline lookup yields CDR1 SQVTM and CDR2 ANQGSEA. This CDR3 is CSVVGQGANEQFF. The CDR3, as DNA: TGCAGCGTTGTTGGACAGGGGGCAAATGAGCAGTTCTTC.

The V call is TRBV4-2, the J call TRBJ2-2; D uncertain. CDR1 is LGHNA, CDR2 YNFKEQ, per germline. The CDR3 covers 12 residues. Trimming took 5 bases from V and 5 from J, leaving 6 bases between them. The CDR3 DNA follows: TGTGCCAGCAGCTCGAGAACCGGGGAGCTGTTTTTT. This translates into CASSSRTGELFF.

This rearrangement joins TRBV5-1 to TRBJ1-2; D not resolved. Between the trimmed V and J ends, which lost 4 bases and 7 bases, there was a span of 14 bases. Germline loops: CDR1 SGHRS, CDR2 YFSETQ. This CDR3 region has 13 residues. The CDR3 sequence is CASSTEPKSGYTF. CDR3 DNA: TGCGCCAGCAGCACAGAACCGAAGAGTGGCTACACCTTC.

The rearrangement uses TRBV27 and TRBJ1-2; possible D gene TRBD1, 5 bases. CDR3 length equals 14 residues. Trimming cost V 6 bases and J 4 bases, with 15 bases left between them. Germline lookup yields CDR1 MNHEY and CDR2 SMNVEV (reference sequence). The CDR3 region has the DNA TGTGCCAGCAGGTCCGTAGTGGACACCTATGGCTACACCTTC. Translating gives CASRSVVDTYGYTF.

CDR3 in amino acids: CASSPTGYSYEQYF. CDR3 nucleotide sequence: TGTGCCAGCAGCCCCACCGGATACTCCTACGAGCAGTACTTC. The genes are TRBV7-9 and TRBJ2-7; D is unresolved. Trimming removed 5 bases from V and 0 bases from J, with 11 bases in between. The germline V gene encodes CDR1 SEHNR and CDR2 FQNEAQ (reference sequence). The CDR3 runs to 14 residues.

The chain couples TRBV27 to TRBJ1-5, with TRBD1 identical over 11 bases. In germline, CDR1 is MNHEY, CDR2 SMNVEV (reference sequence). The V gene end was trimmed by 8 bases and the J gene end by 7 bases; junction bases not matched to a gene: 10. The CDR3 contains 15 residues. CDR3 loop: CASGAGTGGRQPQHF. The CDR3 bases are TGTGCCAGCGGAGCCGGGACAGGGGGAAGGCAGCCCCAGCATTTT.

The chain has TRBV27 and TRBJ1-6; 7 nucleotides agree with TRBD1. Germline loops: CDR1 MNHEY, CDR2 SMNVEV (reference sequence). The CDR3 extends over 15 amino acids. The V gene end was trimmed by 4 bases and the J gene end by 7 bases; junction bases not matched to a gene: 7. The CDR3 DNA follows: TGTGCCAGCAGTTCCCCCGGGACAGCCAATTCACCCCTCCACTTT. Amino acid sequence: CASSSPGTANSPLHF.

This clone was observed a single time. The chain joins TRBV7-9 to TRBJ2-3, with TRBD2 as a possible D gene (6 bases). CDR3 length: 13 residues. Germline CDR1 is SEHNR and CDR2 is FQNEAQ (reference sequence). Trimming cost V 10 bases and J 5 bases, with 16 bases left between them. CDR3 amino acids: CATSPRRGDTQYF. CDR3 nucleotides: TGTGCCACCTCCCCACGGCGGGGAGATACGCAGTATTTT.

Here the CDR3 reads CAWSEGRTYNSPLHF. In DNA form, the CDR3 reads TGTGCCTGGAGTGAAGGGAGAACTTATAATTCACCCCTCCACTTT. The chain couples TRBV30 to TRBJ1-6; no reliable D call. V was cut by 1 base and J by 4 bases, with 11 bases left in between. CDR1 GTSNPN and CDR2 SVGIG come from the germline V gene (reference sequence). The CDR3 loop spans 15 amino acids.

The chain is built from TRBV5-1 and TRBJ2-7; no reliable D call. The V gene lost 0 bases and the J gene lost 3 bases, with 16 bases spanning the gap. CDR1 is SGHRS and CDR2 is YFSETQ in the germline V gene. The CDR3 runs 16 residues. This chain's CDR3 is CASSLAGRPHLYEQYF. CDR3 coding DNA: TGCGCCAGCAGCTTGGCCGGGCGCCCCCACCTCTACGAGCAGTACTTC.

This clone was counted once. The rearrangement links TRBV6-5 to TRBJ2-1; 9 bases fit TRBD2. The V segment lost 8 bases and the J segment 9 bases; nucleotides outside the gene matches: 8. Germline V lookup: CDR1 MNHEY, CDR2 SVGAGI. The CDR3 is 13 amino acids. The CDR3, as DNA: TGTGCCAGCCTAAGCGGGGGGACGGGTGAGCAGTTCTTC. As protein: CASLSGGTGEQFF.